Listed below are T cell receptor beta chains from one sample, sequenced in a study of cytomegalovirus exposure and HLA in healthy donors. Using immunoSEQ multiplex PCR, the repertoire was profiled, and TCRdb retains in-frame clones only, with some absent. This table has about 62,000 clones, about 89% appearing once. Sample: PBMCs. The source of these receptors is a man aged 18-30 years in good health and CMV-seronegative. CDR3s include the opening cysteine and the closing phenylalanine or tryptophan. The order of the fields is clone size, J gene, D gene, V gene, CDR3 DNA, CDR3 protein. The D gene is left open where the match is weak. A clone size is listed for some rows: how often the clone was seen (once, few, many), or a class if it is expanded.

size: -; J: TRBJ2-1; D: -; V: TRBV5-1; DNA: TGCGCCAGCAGCTTGGACTTGCTGAGCTCCTACAATGAGCAGTTCTTC; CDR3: CASSLDLLSSYNEQFF
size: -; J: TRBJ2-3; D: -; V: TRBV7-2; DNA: TGTGCCAGCAGCTTAGGGAGTACGCAGTATTTT; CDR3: CASSLGSTQYF
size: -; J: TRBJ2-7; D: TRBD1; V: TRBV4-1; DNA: TGCGCCAGCAGCCCACAGGGGTCTACGTACGAGCAGTACTTC; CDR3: CASSPQGSTYEQYF
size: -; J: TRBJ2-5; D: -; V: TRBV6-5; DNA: TGTGCCAGCAATACGCAGGGGGGAGAGACCCAGTACTTC; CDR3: CASNTQGGETQYF
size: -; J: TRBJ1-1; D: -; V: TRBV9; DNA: TGTGCCAGCAGCGTAGAAGGGGGGAACACTGAAGCTTTCTTT; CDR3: CASSVEGGNTEAFF
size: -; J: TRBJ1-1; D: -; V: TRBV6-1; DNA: TGTGCCAGCAGAGAACTAGCAACTAACACTGAAGCTTTCTTT; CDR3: CASRELATNTEAFF
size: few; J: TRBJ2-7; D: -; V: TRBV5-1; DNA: TGCGCCAGCAGCTTTTCGGGAAGCTCCTACGAGCAGTACTTC; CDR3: CASSFSGSSYEQYF
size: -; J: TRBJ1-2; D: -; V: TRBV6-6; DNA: TGTGCCAGCAGCCTCGGGGGACTCTATGGCTACACCTTC; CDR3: CASSLGGLYGYTF
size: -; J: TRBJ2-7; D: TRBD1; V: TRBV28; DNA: TGTGCCAGCACCTTACAGGGGGCGTACGAGCAGTACTTC; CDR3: CASTLQGAYEQYF
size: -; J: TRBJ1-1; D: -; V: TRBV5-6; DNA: TGTGCCAGCAGCTCCCTCGGTGAAGCTTTCTTT; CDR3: CASSSLGEAFF
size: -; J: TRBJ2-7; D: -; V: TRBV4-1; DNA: TGCGCCAGCAGCCGGCTGCAGGGTGCTGAGCAGTACTTC; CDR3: CASSRLQGAEQYF
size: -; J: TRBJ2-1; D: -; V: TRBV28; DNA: TGTGCCAGCAGCTCGAAACCGGAAGGAGGCTACAATGAGCAGTTCTTC; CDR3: CASSSKPEGGYNEQFF
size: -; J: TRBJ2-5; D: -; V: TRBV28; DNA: TGTGCCAGCAGTCGAGAGGGGGGCTCTGGGAGGGCCCAGTACTTC; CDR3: CASSREGGSGRAQYF
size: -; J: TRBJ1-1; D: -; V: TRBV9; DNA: TGTGCCAGCAGCGTAACGGACACCTTGAACACTGAAGCTTTCTTT; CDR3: CASSVTDTLNTEAFF
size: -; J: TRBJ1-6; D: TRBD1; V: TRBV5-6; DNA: TGTGCCAGCAGCGCGACAGGGGAGAATTCACCCCTCCACTTT; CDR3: CASSATGENSPLHF
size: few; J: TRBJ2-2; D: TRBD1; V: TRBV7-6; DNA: TGTGCCAGCAGCCCGGGACAGGGAGGCACCGGGGAGCTGTTTTTT; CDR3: CASSPGQGGTGELFF
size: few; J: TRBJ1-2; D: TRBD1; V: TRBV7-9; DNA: TGTGCCAGCAGCCTTCAACAGGGGGCCCCGGAGTACGGTGGCTACACCTTC; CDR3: CASSLQQGAPEYGGYTF
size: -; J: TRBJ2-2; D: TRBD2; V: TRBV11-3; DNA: TGTGCCAGCAGCCTCGGGGGGGCCGGGGAGCTGTTTTTT; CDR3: CASSLGGAGELFF
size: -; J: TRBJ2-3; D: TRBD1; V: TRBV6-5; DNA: TGTGCCAGCAGGTGGGACAGGGAAACAGATACGCAGTATTTT; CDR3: CASRWDRETDTQYF
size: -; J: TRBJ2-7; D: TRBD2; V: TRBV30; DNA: TGTGCCTGGAGTGTAAATCCAGCGGGGCAGACCTACGAGCAGTACTTC; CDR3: CAWSVNPAGQTYEQYF
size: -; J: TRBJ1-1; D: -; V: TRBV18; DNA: TGTGCCAGCTCATCCCAGGGTCTTAACACTGAAGCTTTCTTT; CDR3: CASSSQGLNTEAFF
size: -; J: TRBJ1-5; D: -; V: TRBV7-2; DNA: TGTGCCAGCAGCTCTGAGGGTGGGGGCAATCAGCCCCAGCATTTT; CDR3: CASSSEGGGNQPQHF
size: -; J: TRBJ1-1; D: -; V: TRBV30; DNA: TGTGCCTCCCAGGGCCGGGTAGCTTTCTTT; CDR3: CASQGRVAFF
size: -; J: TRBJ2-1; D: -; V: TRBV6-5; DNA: TGTGCCAGCAGTTACCCCGGGGCCTACAATGAGCAGTTCTTC; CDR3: CASSYPGAYNEQFF
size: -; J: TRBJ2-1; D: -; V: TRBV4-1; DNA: TGCGCCAGCAGCCAAGCGGGCGGGTACTACAATGAGCAGTTCTTC; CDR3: CASSQAGGYYNEQFF
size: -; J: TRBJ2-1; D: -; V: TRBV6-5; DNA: TGTGCCAGCAGTTCCCCGAGCTCCTACAATGAGCAGTTCTTC; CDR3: CASSSPSSYNEQFF
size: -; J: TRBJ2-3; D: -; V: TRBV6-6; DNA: TGTGCCAGCAGCTTCGACGGGGACACAGATACGCAGTATTTT; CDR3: CASSFDGDTDTQYF
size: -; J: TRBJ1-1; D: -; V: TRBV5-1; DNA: TGCGCCAGCAGCTTGGATGGCGGGGGCACTGAAGCTTTCTTT; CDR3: CASSLDGGGTEAFF
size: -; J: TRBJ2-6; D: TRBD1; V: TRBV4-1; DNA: TGCGCCAGCAGCCAAGTGACAGGGGGTTACTCTGGGGCCAACGTCCTGACTTTC; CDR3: CASSQVTGGYSGANVLTF
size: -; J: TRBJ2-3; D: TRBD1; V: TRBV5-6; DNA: TGTGCCAGCAGCTTCTGGACAGGGACGGATACGCAGTATTTT; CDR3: CASSFWTGTDTQYF
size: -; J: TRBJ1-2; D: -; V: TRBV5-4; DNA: TGTGCCAGCAGCTTGTCCGACAGTGGCTACACCTTC; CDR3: CASSLSDSGYTF